This passage covers 5 T cell receptor beta chains from one sample sequenced in a study of cytomegalovirus exposure and HLA in healthy donors. TCRdb's copy holds only in-frame clones and misses some; the assay was immunoSEQ multiplex PCR. The data show about 160,000 clones, approximately 86% seen once. The sequenced material came from PBMCs. The origin of the receptors is a woman aged 18-29 years in good health and CMV-seronegative.

The chain combines TRBV4-3 with TRBJ1-5; 9 nucleotides align to TRBD1. Germline CDR1 and CDR2: LGHNA and YSLEER. J gave up 0 bases and V 1 base, and 7 bases lay outside the gene matches. This CDR3 comprises 18 residues. The CDR3 spells CASSQGWDRENSNQPQHF. CDR3 bases: TGCGCCAGCAGCCAAGGGTGGGACAGGGAAAATAGCAATCAGCCCCAGCATTTT.

V is TRBV5-1 and J is TRBJ1-2; the D gene is possibly TRBD1 (6 bases). Germline CDR1 is SGHRS and CDR2 is YFSETQ. The CDR3 is made up of 15 amino acids. Trimming pared 6 bases from V and 4 bases from J, leaving 19 bases between. CDR3 amino acids: CASTVGPTGTYGYTF. The CDR3 bases are TGCGCCAGCACTGTCGGTCCAACAGGGACCTATGGCTACACCTTC.

V gene TRBV7-2 combines with J gene TRBJ1-2; 7 positions match TRBD1. V lost 4 bases to trimming and J lost 6 bases; unmatched junction nucleotides: 14. The germline CDR1 and CDR2 sequences are SGHTA and FQGNSA. The CDR3 has 16 amino acids. For the CDR3, the DNA is TGTGCCAGCAGCTCCACGCACCGACAGGGCCAGAATGGCTACACCTTC. Translated, it gives CASSSTHRQGQNGYTF.

The chain joins TRBV7-3 to TRBJ2-7; 8 bases are shared with TRBD2. The CDR3 totals 15 residues. The germline gives CDR1 SGHTA, CDR2 FQGTGA. Trimming cost V 5 bases and J 6 bases; bases outside gene matches: 12. The chain's CDR3 is CASSQGLVGGGEQYF. The CDR3 DNA reads as TGTGCCAGCAGCCAGGGACTAGTCGGCGGAGGCGAGCAGTACTTC.

V and J are TRBV15 and TRBJ2-7, with a tentative D call TRBD1 (5 bases). V dropped 1 base and J dropped 0 bases, with 7 bases sitting between them. In germline, CDR1 is LNHNV, CDR2 YYDKDF (reference sequence). The CDR3 extends over 14 amino acids. CDR3 region: CATSRGDSSYEQYF. In DNA form, the CDR3 reads TGTGCCACCAGCAGAGGTGACAGCTCCTACGAGCAGTACTTC.